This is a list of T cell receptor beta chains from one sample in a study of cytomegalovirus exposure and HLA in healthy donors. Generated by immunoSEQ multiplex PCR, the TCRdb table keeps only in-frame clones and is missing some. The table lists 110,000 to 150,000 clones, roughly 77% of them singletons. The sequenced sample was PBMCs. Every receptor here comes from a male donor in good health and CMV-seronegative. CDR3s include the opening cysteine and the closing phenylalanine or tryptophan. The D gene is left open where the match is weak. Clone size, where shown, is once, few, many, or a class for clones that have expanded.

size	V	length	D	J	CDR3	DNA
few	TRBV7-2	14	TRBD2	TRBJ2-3	CASTTLAATDTQYF	TGTGCCAGCACTACACTAGCGGCCACAGATACGCAGTATTTT
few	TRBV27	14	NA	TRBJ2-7	CAGPPGPGSYEQYF	TGTGCCGGCCCACCGGGTCCAGGGTCCTACGAGCAGTACTTC
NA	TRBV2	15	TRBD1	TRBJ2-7	CASSETGQGASEQYF	TGTGCCAGCAGTGAGACGGGACAGGGGGCTTCCGAGCAGTACTTC
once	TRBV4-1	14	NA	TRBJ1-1	CASSQADMNTEAFF	TGCGCCAGCAGCCAAGCCGACATGAACACTGAAGCTTTCTTT
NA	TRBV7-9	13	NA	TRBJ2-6	CASRIAGANVLTF	TGTGCCAGCAGAATAGCTGGGGCCAACGTCCTGACTTTC
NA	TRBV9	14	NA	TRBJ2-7	CASTSDHGGGEQYF	TGTGCCAGCACGAGTGACCACGGGGGTGGAGAGCAGTACTTC
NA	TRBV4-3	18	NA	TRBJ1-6	CASSLAIHRTQGYSPLHF	TGCGCCAGCAGCCTCGCGATTCACCGGACCCAGGGCTATTCACCCCTCCACTTT
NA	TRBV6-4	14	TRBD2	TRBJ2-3	CASSDGTSSDTQYF	TGTGCCAGCAGTGATGGGACTAGTTCAGATACGCAGTATTTT
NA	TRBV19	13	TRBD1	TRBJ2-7	CASSMDRGSEQYF	TGTGCCAGTAGTATGGACAGGGGAAGCGAGCAGTACTTC
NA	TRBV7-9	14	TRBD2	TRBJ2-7	CSSNEREGGYEQYF	TGTTCCAGCAACGAGCGGGAGGGTGGCTACGAGCAGTACTTC
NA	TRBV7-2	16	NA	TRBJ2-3	CASSLGISVGTDTQYF	TGTGCCAGCAGCTTAGGGATTAGCGTGGGGACAGATACGCAGTATTTT
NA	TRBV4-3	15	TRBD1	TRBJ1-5	CASSLTGKGNQPQHF	TGCGCCAGCAGCCTGACAGGGAAGGGCAATCAGCCCCAGCATTTT
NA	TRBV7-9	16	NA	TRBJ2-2	CASSLGGRGNTGELFF	TGTGCCAGCAGCTTAGGGGGTCGGGGGAACACCGGGGAGCTGTTTTTT
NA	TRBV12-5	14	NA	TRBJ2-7	CASGLVPTLAEQYF	TGTGCTAGTGGTTTGGTCCCCACACTAGCTGAGCAGTACTTC
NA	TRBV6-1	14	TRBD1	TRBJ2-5	CASQWGQAKETQYF	TGTGCCAGTCAGTGGGGACAGGCGAAAGAGACCCAGTACTTC
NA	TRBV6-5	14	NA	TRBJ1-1	CASNEPGQGTEAFF	TGTGCCAGCAATGAACCGGGACAAGGCACTGAAGCTTTCTTT
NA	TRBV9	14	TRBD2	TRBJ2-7	CASSPGLAGYEQYF	TGTGCCAGCTCCCCGGGACTAGCGGGTTACGAGCAGTACTTC
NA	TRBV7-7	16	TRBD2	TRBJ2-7	CASSPGASGSSYEQYF	TGTGCTAGCAGCCCCGGGGCTAGCGGGAGTTCCTACGAGCAGTACTTC
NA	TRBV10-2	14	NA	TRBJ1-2	CASSESGSNYGYTF	TGCGCCAGCAGTGAGTCGGGCAGTAACTATGGCTACACCTTC
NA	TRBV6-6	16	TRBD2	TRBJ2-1	CASTLPVTSGANEQFF	TGTGCCAGCACTCTCCCTGTGACTAGCGGGGCTAATGAGCAGTTCTTC
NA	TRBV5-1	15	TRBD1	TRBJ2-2	CASSKQGARRGELFF	TGCGCCAGCAGCAAACAGGGGGCTAGAAGGGGGGAGCTGTTTTTT
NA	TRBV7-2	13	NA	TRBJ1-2	CASSRTGSYGYTF	TGTGCCAGCAGTCGAACAGGGTCCTATGGCTACACCTTC
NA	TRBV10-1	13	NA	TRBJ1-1	CASSEEPVAEAFF	TGCGCCAGCAGTGAGGAGCCGGTCGCTGAAGCTTTCTTT
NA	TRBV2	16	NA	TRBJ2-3	CASSPRGGIYTDTQYF	TGTGCCAGCAGCCCTAGGGGTGGCATCTACACAGATACGCAGTATTTT
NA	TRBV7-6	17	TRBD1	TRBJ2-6	CASSLDRVSSGANVLTF	TGTGCCAGCAGCTTGGACAGGGTCAGCTCTGGGGCCAACGTCCTGACTTTC
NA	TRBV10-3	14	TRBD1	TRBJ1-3	CAISESSRGRTIYF	TGTGCCATCAGTGAGTCTTCCAGGGGGCGAACCATATATTTT
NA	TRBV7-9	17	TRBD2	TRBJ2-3	CASSLLASGGRTDTQYF	TGTGCCAGCAGCTTACTGGCTAGCGGGGGCCGCACAGATACGCAGTATTTT
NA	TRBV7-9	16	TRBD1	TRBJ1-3	CASSPPGTGAGNTIYF	TGTGCCAGCAGCCCTCCCGGGACAGGAGCTGGAAACACCATATATTTT
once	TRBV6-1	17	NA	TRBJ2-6	CASSDSNRLGGANVLTF	TGTGCCAGCAGTGATTCTAACCGACTGGGTGGGGCCAACGTCCTGACTTTC
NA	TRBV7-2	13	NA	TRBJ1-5	CASSLASNQPQHF	TGTGCCAGCAGCTTAGCATCAAATCAGCCCCAGCATTTT
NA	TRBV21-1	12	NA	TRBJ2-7	CASSKVGGEQYF	TGTGCCAGCAGCAAGGTGGGGGGAGAGCAGTACTTC
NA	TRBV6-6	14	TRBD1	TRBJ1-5	CASIKQGINQPQHF	TGTGCCAGCATCAAACAGGGGATCAATCAGCCCCAGCATTTT
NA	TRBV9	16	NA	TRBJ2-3	CASSVGGVVSTDTQYF	TGTGCCAGCAGCGTAGGGGGGGTAGTCAGTACAGATACGCAGTATTTT
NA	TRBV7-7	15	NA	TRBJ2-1	CASSDGFSSYNEQFF	TGTGCTAGCAGCGACGGGTTCAGCTCCTACAATGAGCAGTTCTTC
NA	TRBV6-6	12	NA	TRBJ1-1	CASSQGNTEAFF	TGTGCCAGCAGCCAGGGGAACACTGAAGCTTTCTTT
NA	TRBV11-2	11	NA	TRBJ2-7	CASSPRFEQYF	TGTGCCAGCAGCCCGCGTTTCGAGCAGTACTTC
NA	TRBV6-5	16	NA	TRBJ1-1	CASSSFFRDRNTEAFF	TGTGCCAGCAGTTCTTTCTTCAGGGATAGGAACACTGAAGCTTTCTTT
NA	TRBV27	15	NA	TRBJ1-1	CASSVYREREAEAFF	TGTGCCAGCAGTGTCTACAGGGAGAGGGAAGCTGAAGCTTTCTTT
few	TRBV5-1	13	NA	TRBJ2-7	CASSLAARYEQYF	TGCGCCAGCAGCTTGGCCGCTCGGTACGAGCAGTACTTC
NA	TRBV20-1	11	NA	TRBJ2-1	CSANRDSEQFF	TGCAGTGCAAACAGGGATTCTGAGCAGTTCTTC
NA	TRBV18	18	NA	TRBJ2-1	CASSPPGLLVRVDNEQFF	TGTGCCAGCTCACCACCGGGTTTGCTCGTGCGGGTCGACAATGAGCAGTTCTTC
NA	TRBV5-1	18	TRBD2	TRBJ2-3	CASSAGLAGSPATGTQYF	TGCGCCAGCAGCGCGGGACTAGCGGGAAGTCCCGCTACGGGTACGCAGTATTTT
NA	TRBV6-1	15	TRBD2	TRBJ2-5	CASSAPGLAGETQYF	TGTGCCAGCAGTGCCCCGGGACTAGCGGGGGAAACCCAGTACTTC
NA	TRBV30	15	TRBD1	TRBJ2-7	CAWSMGSGGPYEQYF	TGTGCCTGGAGTATGGGTTCAGGGGGTCCCTACGAGCAGTACTTC
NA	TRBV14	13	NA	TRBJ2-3	CASSQDSGDTQYF	TGTGCCAGCAGCCAAGATTCGGGGGATACGCAGTATTTT
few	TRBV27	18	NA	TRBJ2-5	CASKGRPYGTAYQETQYF	TGTGCCAGCAAAGGGCGGCCCTACGGGACTGCCTACCAAGAGACCCAGTACTTC
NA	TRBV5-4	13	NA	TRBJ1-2	CASSLERGGGYTF	TGTGCCAGCAGCTTAGAAAGAGGAGGTGGCTACACCTTC
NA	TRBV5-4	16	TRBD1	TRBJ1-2	CASSKGGQGDNYGYTF	TGTGCCAGCAGCAAGGGGGGACAGGGGGATAACTATGGCTACACCTTC
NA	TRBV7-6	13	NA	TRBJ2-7	CASSPLGTYEQYF	TGTGCCAGCAGCCCCCTTGGCACCTACGAGCAGTACTTC
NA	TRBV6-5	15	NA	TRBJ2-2	CASSYSTGNTGELFF	TGTGCCAGCAGTTACTCGACTGGGAACACCGGGGAGCTGTTTTTT
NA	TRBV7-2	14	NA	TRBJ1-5	CASSSQGINQPQHF	TGTGCCAGCAGCTCTCAGGGTATCAATCAGCCCCAGCATTTT
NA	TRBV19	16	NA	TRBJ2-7	CASSTRGTERRYEQYF	TGTGCCAGTAGTACCCGGGGGACAGAAAGGAGGTACGAGCAGTACTTC